This entry is about one T cell receptor (beta chain). This record belongs to a study of T cells in Graves' hyperthyroidism and ophthalmopathy. TCR beta CDR3 region amplification was performed from RNA transcripts. The HTBI set primed first-round TCR CDR3 RT-PCR. MiXCR was run by TCRdb on the multiplex PCR reads, yielding one entry per CDR3 protein. The sample has approximately 520,000 distinct CDR3 sequences; approximately 25% are singletons. CDR1 SEHNR and CDR2 FQNEAQ come from the germline V gene (reference sequence). The CDR3 consists of 15 residues. V lost 5 bases and J lost 0, with 13 bases in between.

The sample comprised blood. The chain joins TRBV7-9 to TRBJ1-2; possible D gene TRBD1, 5 bases. The sequence was obtained from a woman between 25 and 40 years old with Graves' ophthalmopathy. In nucleotides, the CDR3 is TGTGCCAGCAGCAGGCGGGGCCTTTCTAACTATGGCTACACCTTC. Translation gives CASSRRGLSNYGYTF. Combining the CDR3 with reference TRBV7-9 and TRBJ1-2 gives the whole variable domain DTGVSQNPRHKITKRGQNVTFRCDPISEHNRLYWYRQTLGQGPEFLTYFQNEAQLEKSRLLSDRFSAERPKGSFSTLEIQRTEQGDSAMYLCASSRRGLSNYGYTFGSGTRLTVV.